The 32 T cell receptor beta chains reported below all come from one sample, sequenced in a study of T cell changes during pregnancy in multiple sclerosis. Repertoires were generated with immunoSEQ multiplex PCR, while TCRdb's copy carries only in-frame clones and drops some. This table has about 45,000 clones, approximately 90% appearing once. The specimen comprised CD8+ T cells from peripheral blood mononuclear cells, sampled in the second trimester of pregnancy. These TCRs come from a female donor with multiple sclerosis, enrolled in a pregnancy study.

V gene TRBV21-1 combines with J gene TRBJ1-2; TRBD1, the D gene given by the table, was not confirmed from the DNA. TRBV21-1 is assigned pseudogene status. This CDR3 region has 23 residues. The CDR3 DNA reads as TGTGCCAGCAGCAAAGGAGGCGGTGGACAAGTACAAATGGGGAAAAAATCTAACTATGGCTACACCTTC. This gives the protein CASSKGGGGQVQMGKKSNYGYTF.

This chain joins TRBV7-6 and TRBJ2-7, with a weak D call TRBD2 (7 bases). The V gene lost 6 bases and the J gene lost 2 bases, with 14 bases spanning the gap. This CDR3 spans 14 amino acids. Germline CDR1 is SGHVS and CDR2 is FNYEAQ. The CDR3 DNA reads as TGTGCCAGCAGTCGGGACGGGGGGCCCTACGAGCAGTACTTC. Amino acid sequence: CASSRDGGPYEQYF.

The J gene is TRBJ1-1, the V gene TRBV6-6; TRBD1 agrees at 11 bases. CDR1 MNHNY and CDR2 SVGAGI come from the germline V gene (reference sequence). The length of the CDR3 is 15 residues. V shed 5 bases, J shed 4 bases, and the junction held 6 bases outside the gene matches. CDR3 sequence: CASSRTGGFGTEAFF. CDR3 nucleotides: TGTGCCAGCAGTCGGACAGGGGGCTTTGGCACTGAAGCTTTCTTT.

The chain recombines TRBV27 with TRBJ1-2, with TRBD1 as a possible D gene (5 bases). Trimming pared 3 bases from V and 7 bases from J, leaving 12 bases between. CDR1 and CDR2 (germline): MNHEY, SMNVEV (reference sequence). This CDR3 region has 13 residues. CDR3 sequence: CASSFSQVRGYTF. The CDR3 DNA is TGTGCCAGCAGTTTCTCACAGGTCCGTGGCTACACCTTC.

V gene TRBV19 combines with J gene TRBJ2-7, with 9 nucleotides matching TRBD1. With V trimmed by 5 bases and J by 5 bases, 4 bases remained unmatched. CDR1 is LNHDA, CDR2 SQIVND, per germline (reference sequence). The CDR3 contains 13 residues. The CDR3 DNA follows: TGTGCCAGTAGTGTGGGACAGGGTAACGAGCAGTACTTC. Amino acids: CASSVGQGNEQYF.

The chain carries TRBV12-5 and TRBJ2-2; D is unclear. The V and J ends lost 9 bases and 8 bases respectively, with 25 bases between them. Germline V gene data show CDR1 as LGHNT and CDR2 as FRNRAP. CDR3 length equals 16 residues. The CDR3 spells CASRWSAGVTEGELFF. CDR3 bases: TGTGCTAGCCGCTGGTCTGCAGGCGTCACCGAAGGGGAGCTGTTTTTT. Complete variable domain (other parts from reference TRBV12-5 and TRBJ2-2): DARVTQTPRHKVTEMGQEVTMRCQPILGHNTVFWYRQTMMQGLELLAYFRNRAPLDDSGMPKDRFSAEMPDATLATLKIQPSEPRDSAVYFCASRWSAGVTEGELFFGEGSRLTVL.

The chain links TRBV7-2 to TRBJ2-7; 7 bases line up with TRBD1. CDR1 is SGHTA and CDR2 is FQGNSA in the germline V gene. The CDR3 runs 17 residues. The trim removed 5 bases at V and 4 bases at J, leaving 17 bases unmatched. Here the CDR3 DNA reads TGTGCCAGCAGCCTCAGAGCGCTAAACAGGGGATGGTACGAGCAGTACTTC. It encodes CASSLRALNRGWYEQYF.

The V and J genes are TRBV6-1 and TRBJ1-2; D unclear. This CDR3 region has 14 residues. V was cut by 6 bases and J by 4 bases, with 15 bases left in between. Germline V gene sequence: CDR1 MNHNS, CDR2 SASEGT. CDR3 sequence (DNA): TGTGCCAGCAGCCCTCTAGGAGGGTCCTATGGCTACACCTTC. Encoded protein: CASSPLGGSYGYTF.

The CDR3 sequence: CASSQERGQPQHF. CDR3 sequence (DNA): TGCGCCAGCAGCCAAGAAAGGGGTCAGCCCCAGCATTTT. The chain has TRBV4-1 and TRBJ1-5, with D maybe TRBD1 (5 bases). The CDR3 extends over 13 amino acids. Trimming cost V 0 bases and J 6 bases, with 6 bases left between them. CDR1 MGHRA and CDR2 YSYEKL come from the germline V gene.

The V gene is TRBV29-1, the J gene TRBJ1-1; D might be TRBD1 (5 bases). Germline V gene data show CDR1 as SQVTM and CDR2 as ANQGSEA. Trimming shortened V by 7 bases and J by 2 bases, and 14 bases separated the two germline ends. The CDR3 has 13 amino acids. CDR3 sequence: CSAVQGFNTEAFF. For the CDR3, the DNA is TGCAGCGCCGTTCAGGGCTTCAACACTGAAGCTTTCTTT.

The chain employs TRBV7-3 and TRBJ2-3, with D perhaps matching TRBD2 (7 bases). Trimming removed 5 bases at V and 4 bases at J, with 19 bases between. The CDR3 has 16 amino acids. The germline gives CDR1 SGHTA, CDR2 FQGTGA. CDR3 sequence reads: CASSPVGGANADTQYF. The CDR3 DNA sequence: TGTGCCAGCAGCCCTGTGGGGGGGGCCAATGCAGATACGCAGTATTTT.

The rearrangement uses TRBV7-9 and TRBJ1-1; possibly TRBD1 for D (5 bases). CDR1 and CDR2 (germline): SEHNR, FQNEAQ (reference sequence). This CDR3 region has 14 residues. V dropped 3 bases and J dropped 1 base, with 9 bases sitting between them. Here the CDR3 DNA reads TGTGCCAGCAGCTTGGGGGGAGCGAACACTGAAGCTTTCTTT. Its translation is CASSLGGANTEAFF. Full variable domain (remainder filled in from reference TRBV7-9 and TRBJ1-1): DTGVSQNPRHKITKRGQNVTFRCDPISEHNRLYWYRQTLGQGPEFLTYFQNEAQLEKSRLLSDRFSAERPKGSFSTLEIQRTEQGDSAMYLCASSLGGANTEAFFGQGTRLTVV.

The chain links TRBV27 to TRBJ1-2, with 10 nucleotides matching TRBD1. Losses at the gene ends were 6 bases for V and 6 bases for J; bases not matched to a gene: 7. The CDR3 is 14 amino acids. CDR1 and CDR2 (germline): MNHEY, SMNVEV (reference sequence). For the CDR3, the DNA is TGTGCCAGCAGACTAGGGACAGGGGTTGATGGCTACACCTTC. The encoded protein is CASRLGTGVDGYTF.

The chain employs TRBV9 and TRBJ1-2, with D possibly TRBD1 on 5 matching bases. CDR1 and CDR2 from the germline V gene are SGDLS and YYNGEE. The CDR3 length is 12 residues. The V gene lost 3 bases and the J gene lost 4 bases, with 7 bases spanning the gap. The CDR3 protein is CASSEGSYGYTF. The DNA of the CDR3 is TGTGCCAGCAGCGAGGGGTCCTATGGCTACACCTTC.

The sample holds one count of this clone. The V call is TRBV7-3, the J call TRBJ1-1; D call uncertain. Germline V CDR1 and CDR2: SGHTA, FQGTGA. CDR3 length: 13 amino acids. The V end was cut by 1 base, the J end by 1 base, with 4 bases between. The CDR3 loop is CASSLIANTEAFF. In DNA, the CDR3 is TGTGCCAGCAGCTTAATAGCGAACACTGAAGCTTTCTTT.

The chain combines TRBV4-3 with TRBJ2-7, with a possible D match to TRBD2 (5 bases). CDR3 size: 15 residues. Between the trimmed V and J ends, which lost 0 bases and 0 bases, there was a span of 9 bases. Germline V gene data show CDR1 as LGHNA and CDR2 as YSLEER. As DNA, the CDR3 is TGCGCCAGCAGCCAAGATGAAACTAGCTCCTACGAGCAGTACTTC. Its translation is CASSQDETSSYEQYF.

The gene calls are TRBV5-6 and TRBJ1-6, with D perhaps matching TRBD1 (6 bases). The CDR3 length is 14 residues. Per germline, CDR1 SGHDT and CDR2 YYEEEE. The V end was cut by 2 bases, the J end by 8 bases, with 11 bases between. In nucleotides, the CDR3 is TGTGCCAGCAGCTTTTCGGACAGAGATTCACCCCTCCACTTT. Translated, it gives CASSFSDRDSPLHF. Variable domain in full (rest from reference TRBV5-6 and TRBJ1-6): DAGVTQSPTHLIKTRGQQVTLRCSPKSGHDTVSWYQQALGQGPQFIFQYYEEEERQRGNFPDRFSGHQFPNYSSELNVNALLLGDSALYLCASSFSDRDSPLHFGNGTRLTVT.

V gene TRBV5-5 combines with J gene TRBJ2-7; a weak D match, TRBD1 (6 bases). Per the germline V gene, CDR1 is SGHKS and CDR2 is YYEKEE (reference sequence). V lost 2 bases, J lost 1 base, and 7 bases lay in between. The CDR3 is made up of 13 amino acids. CDR3 sequence: CASSLQGSYEQYF. CDR3 in DNA: TGTGCCAGCAGCTTACAGGGTTCCTACGAGCAGTACTTC.

The CDR3, as DNA: TGTGCCAGCAGTTCCGACAGGGGGAGAGCTAGCACAGATACGCAGTATTTT. Translating it yields CASSSDRGRASTDTQYF. The V call is TRBV27, the J call TRBJ2-3, with TRBD1 identical over 9 bases. CDR1 is MNHEY, CDR2 SMNVEV, per germline (reference sequence). Trimming removed 4 bases from V and 0 bases from J; junction bases left unmatched: 8. The CDR3 is 17 amino acids.

This clone has a single count. The chain uses TRBV5-6 and TRBJ2-3; tentative D call: TRBD1 (6 bases). CDR3 length: 15 amino acids. V gave up 7 bases and J gave up 6 bases, with 21 bases separating them. Germline lookup yields CDR1 SGHDT and CDR2 YYEEEE. CDR3: CASAPRGGSGDTQYF. CDR3 bases: TGTGCCAGCGCGCCGAGAGGGGGTTCGGGGGATACGCAGTATTTT.

The chain combines TRBV9 with TRBJ1-1, with D tentatively TRBD1 (5 bases). The V and J ends lost 4 bases and 0 bases respectively, with 16 bases between them. Germline loops: CDR1 SGDLS, CDR2 YYNGEE. CDR3 size: 16 residues. The CDR3 is CASSTQPSGMNTEAFF. The CDR3, as DNA: TGTGCCAGCAGCACACAACCCTCAGGGATGAACACTGAAGCTTTCTTT.

This clone counts as medium-sized. V gene TRBV12-2 combines with J gene TRBJ2-7; TRBD1, as called in the table, went unchecked against the DNA. TRBV12-2 is labeled a pseudogene. The CDR3 is 13 amino acids. Written as DNA, the CDR3 is TGTGCAAGTCGCTTAGGACAGAGCTACGAGCAGTACTTC. Translating gives CASRLGQSYEQYF.

This chain uses TRBV7-2 with TRBJ2-3; 9 nucleotides align to TRBD2. The V and J ends lost 2 bases and 5 bases, in that order; junction bases with no gene match: 8. The CDR3 spans 16 residues. The germline CDR1 and CDR2 sequences are SGHTA and FQGNSA. The CDR3 sequence is CASSLFGGGAVDTQYF. The DNA of the CDR3 is TGTGCCAGCAGCTTATTCGGCGGGGGGGCGGTAGATACGCAGTATTTT.

This clone was seen more than once but under ten times. The chain is built from TRBV28 and TRBJ2-7; 9 nucleotides agree with TRBD1. This CDR3 region has 13 residues. Germline V gene lookup returns CDR1 MDHEN and CDR2 SYDVKM. This CDR3 is CAAGTGSSYEQYF. The CDR3 nucleotides read TGTGCAGCTGGGACAGGGAGCTCCTACGAGCAGTACTTC. The complete variable domain, with remaining parts taken from reference TRBV28 and TRBJ2-7, reads DVKVTQSSRYLVKRTGEKVFLECVQDMDHENMFWYRQDPGLGLRLIYFSYDVKMKEKGDIPEGYSVSREKKERFSLILESASTNQTSMYLCAAGTGSSYEQYFGPGTRLTVT.

The J gene is TRBJ2-7, the V gene TRBV7-9; 10 nucleotides agree with TRBD1. The CDR3 length is 15 residues. The V gene's germline CDR1 is SEHNR and CDR2 FQNEAQ (reference sequence). The V and J ends lost 5 bases and 3 bases, in that order; junction bases with no gene match: 7. CDR3 sequence: CASSRIGTGVYEQYF. Here the CDR3 DNA reads TGTGCCAGCAGCCGAATCGGGACAGGGGTCTACGAGCAGTACTTC.

This chain joins TRBV4-3 and TRBJ1-2, with D unresolved. This CDR3 contains 15 residues. Germline V gene lookup returns CDR1 LGHNA and CDR2 YSLEER. Deletions cut 0 bases from V and 4 bases from J, with 12 bases between. The CDR3 nucleotides are TGCGCCAGCAGCCAAGATCTCGCGGGTGGCTATGGCTACACCTTC. As protein: CASSQDLAGGYGYTF.

This clone has more than one count but fewer than ten. V is TRBV2 and J is TRBJ1-1; the match to TRBD1 covers 7 bases. V dropped 10 bases and J dropped 2; count of bases not matched to a gene: 4. This CDR3 has 12 residues. The V gene's germline CDR1 is SNHLY and CDR2 FYNNEI. The CDR3 DNA follows: TGTGCCACCCGACAGGGCAACACTGAAGCTTTCTTT. Its protein product is CATRQGNTEAFF.

This clone showed up just once. The junction does not match germline at one end; this may be a read error. This chain links TRBV7-3 with TRBJ2-3; 9 bases fit TRBD1. The CDR3 has 16 amino acids. Per germline, CDR1 SGHTA and CDR2 FQGTGA. The CDR3 sequence is CASSLAYTGGKDTQYF. CDR3 sequence (DNA): TGCGCCAGCAGCTTAGCTTATACAGGGGGCAAAGATACGCAGTATTTT.

The rearrangement joins TRBV9 to TRBJ2-7, with 10 nucleotides matching TRBD1. The CDR3 covers 15 residues. From germline, CDR1 is SGDLS and CDR2 YYNGEE. V lost 0 bases to trimming and J lost 2 bases; unmatched junction nucleotides: 2. DNA for the CDR3: TGTGCCAGCAGCGTAGCCGGGACAGGGGCCTACGAGCAGTACTTC. Its translation: CASSVAGTGAYEQYF.

V and J are TRBV10-2 and TRBJ2-5, with D perhaps matching TRBD2 (5 bases). CDR3 length: 14 amino acids. Germline V lookup: CDR1 WSHSY, CDR2 SAAADI. The V and J ends lost 4 bases and 0 bases respectively, with 9 bases between them. The CDR3 DNA sequence: TGCGCCAGCAGTGCCGAGGAGGACCAAGAGACCCAGTACTTC. Translated: CASSAEEDQETQYF.

This rearrangement joins TRBV13 to TRBJ2-7; unclear D gene. The V end lost 3 bases, the J end lost 6 bases, and 12 bases lay between the germline ends. This CDR3 is built from 13 residues. Germline V gene data show CDR1 as PRHDT and CDR2 as FYEKMQ (reference sequence). The CDR3 loop is CASSFSSLREQYF. CDR3 nucleotide sequence: TGTGCCAGCAGCTTTTCGTCTCTCCGCGAGCAGTACTTC. The variable domain in full, completed from reference TRBV13 and TRBJ2-7, reads AAGVIQSPRHLIKEKRETATLKCYPIPRHDTVYWYQQGPGQDPQFLISFYEKMQSDKGSIPDRFSAQQFSDYHSELNMSSLELGDSALYFCASSFSSLREQYFGPGTRLTVT.

J is TRBJ1-2 and V is TRBV4-3; 8 bases align to TRBD1. Germline lookup yields CDR1 LGHNA and CDR2 YSLEER. The CDR3 is 17 residues long. The J segment lost 4 bases and the V segment lost 3 bases, leaving 13 bases of the junction unmatched. CDR3 amino acids: CASSQVGYRGVRYGYTF. Written as DNA, the CDR3 is TGCGCCAGCAGCCAGGTGGGGTACAGGGGGGTTCGCTATGGCTACACCTTC.